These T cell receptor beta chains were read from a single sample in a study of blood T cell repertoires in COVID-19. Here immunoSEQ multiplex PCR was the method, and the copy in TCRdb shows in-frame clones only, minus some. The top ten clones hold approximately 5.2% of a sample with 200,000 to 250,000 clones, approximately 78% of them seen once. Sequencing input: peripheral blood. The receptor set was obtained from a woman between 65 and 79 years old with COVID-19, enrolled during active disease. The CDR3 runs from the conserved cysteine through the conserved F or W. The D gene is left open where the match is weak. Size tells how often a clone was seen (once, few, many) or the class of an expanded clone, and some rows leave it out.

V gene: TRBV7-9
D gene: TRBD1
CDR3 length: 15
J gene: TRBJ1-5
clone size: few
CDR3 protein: CASSSGTGANQPQHF
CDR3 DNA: TGTGCCAGCAGCTCAGGGACAGGGGCCAATCAGCCCCAGCATTTT

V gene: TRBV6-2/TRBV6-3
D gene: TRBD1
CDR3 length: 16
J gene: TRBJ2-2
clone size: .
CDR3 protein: CASSYPDRGLTGELFF
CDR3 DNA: TGTGCCAGCAGTTACCCGGACAGGGGGCTGACCGGGGAGCTGTTTTTT

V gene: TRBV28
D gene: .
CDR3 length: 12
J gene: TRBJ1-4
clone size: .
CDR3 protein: CASSRLLEKLFF
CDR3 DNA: TGTGCCAGCAGTCGACTCCTTGAAAAACTGTTTTTT

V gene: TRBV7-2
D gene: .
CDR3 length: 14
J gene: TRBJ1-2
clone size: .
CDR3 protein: CASSFRLGGYGYTF
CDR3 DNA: TGTGCCAGCAGCTTCCGTCTAGGAGGCTATGGCTACACCTTC

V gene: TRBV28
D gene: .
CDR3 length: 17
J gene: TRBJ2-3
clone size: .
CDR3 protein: CASSLGAGSDGTDTQYF
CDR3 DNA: TGTGCCAGCAGTTTAGGGGCCGGGAGTGACGGCACAGATACGCAGTATTTT

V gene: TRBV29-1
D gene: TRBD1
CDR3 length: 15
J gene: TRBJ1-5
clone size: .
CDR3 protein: CSVELGTGGLGPQHF
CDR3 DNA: TGCAGCGTTGAACTGGGGACAGGGGGCTTAGGGCCCCAGCATTTT

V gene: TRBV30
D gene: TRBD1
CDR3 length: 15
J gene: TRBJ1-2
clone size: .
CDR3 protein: CAWSKLGQGFYGYTF
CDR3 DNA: TGTGCCTGGAGCAAACTGGGACAGGGGTTCTATGGCTACACCTTC

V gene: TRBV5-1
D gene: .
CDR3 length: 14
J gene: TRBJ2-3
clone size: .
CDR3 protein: CASRIKGSTDTQYF
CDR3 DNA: TGCGCCAGCAGGATCAAGGGGTCAACAGATACGCAGTATTTT

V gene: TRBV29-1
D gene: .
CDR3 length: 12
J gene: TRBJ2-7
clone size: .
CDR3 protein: CSARDSLYEQYF
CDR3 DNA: TGCAGCGCTCGGGACTCCCTCTACGAGCAGTACTTC

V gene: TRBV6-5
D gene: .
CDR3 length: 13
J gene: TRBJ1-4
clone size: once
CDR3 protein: CASARGPNEKLFF
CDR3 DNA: TGTGCCAGTGCCAGGGGACCTAATGAAAAACTGTTTTTT

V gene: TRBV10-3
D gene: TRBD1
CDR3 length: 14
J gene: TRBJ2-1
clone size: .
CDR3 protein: CAIGGQGAYNEQFF
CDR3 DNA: TGTGCCATCGGGGGACAGGGGGCCTACAATGAGCAGTTCTTC

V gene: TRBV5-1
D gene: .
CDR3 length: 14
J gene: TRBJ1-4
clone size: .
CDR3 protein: CASSASGDNEKLFF
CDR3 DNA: TGCGCCAGCAGCGCGTCAGGCGATAATGAAAAACTGTTTTTT

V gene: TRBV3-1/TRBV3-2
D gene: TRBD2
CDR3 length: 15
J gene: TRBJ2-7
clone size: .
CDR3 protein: CASSHRLAGTYEQYF
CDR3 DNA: TGTGCCAGCAGCCATCGACTAGCGGGGACCTACGAGCAGTACTTC

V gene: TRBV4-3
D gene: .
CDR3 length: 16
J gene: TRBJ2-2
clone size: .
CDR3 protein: CASSQDGGVRTGELFF
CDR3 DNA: TGCGCCAGCAGCCAAGATGGAGGAGTACGGACCGGGGAGCTGTTTTTT

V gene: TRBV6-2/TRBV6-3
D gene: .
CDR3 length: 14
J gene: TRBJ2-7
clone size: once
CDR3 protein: CASSREVALYEQYF
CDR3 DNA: TGTGCCAGCAGCCGTGAGGTAGCACTGTACGAGCAGTACTTC

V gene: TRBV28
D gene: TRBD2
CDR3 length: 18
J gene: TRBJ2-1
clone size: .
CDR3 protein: CASSFPTSGRARGNEQFF
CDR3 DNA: TGTGCCAGCAGTTTCCCTACTAGCGGGAGGGCCCGTGGGAATGAGCAGTTCTTC

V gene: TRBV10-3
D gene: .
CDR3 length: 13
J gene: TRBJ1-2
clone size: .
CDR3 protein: CAISEPLLVGYTF
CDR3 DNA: TGTGCCATCAGTGAGCCACTCCTCGTTGGCTACACCTTC

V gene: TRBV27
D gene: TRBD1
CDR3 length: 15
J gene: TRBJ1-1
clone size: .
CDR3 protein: CASSLLGTENTEAFF
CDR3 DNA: TGTGCCAGCAGTTTGTTAGGGACAGAGAACACTGAAGCTTTCTTT

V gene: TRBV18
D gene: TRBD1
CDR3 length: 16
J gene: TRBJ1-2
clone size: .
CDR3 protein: CASSPPFGQGGYGYTF
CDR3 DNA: TGTGCCAGCTCACCACCATTTGGACAGGGTGGCTATGGCTACACCTTC

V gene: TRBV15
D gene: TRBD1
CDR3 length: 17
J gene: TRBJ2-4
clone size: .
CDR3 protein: CATSRAWTGNTKNIQYF
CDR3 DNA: TGTGCCACCAGCAGAGCTTGGACAGGGAATACCAAAAACATTCAGTACTTC

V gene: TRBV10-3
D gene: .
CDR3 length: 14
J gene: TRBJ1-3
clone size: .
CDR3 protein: CAISGGGIENTIYF
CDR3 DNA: TGTGCCATCAGTGGGGGGGGTATCGAAAACACCATATATTTT

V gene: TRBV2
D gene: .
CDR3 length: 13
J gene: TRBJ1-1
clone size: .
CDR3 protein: CASSEARGFEAFF
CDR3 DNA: TGTGCCAGCAGTGAAGCGCGGGGATTTGAAGCTTTCTTT

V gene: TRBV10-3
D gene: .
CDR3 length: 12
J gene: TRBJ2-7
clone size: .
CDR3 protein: CATAYAAYEQYF
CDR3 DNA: TGTGCCACCGCCTACGCGGCCTACGAGCAGTACTTC

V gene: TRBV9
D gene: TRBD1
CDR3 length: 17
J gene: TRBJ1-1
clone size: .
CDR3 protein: CASSVTSAGGAPSEAFF
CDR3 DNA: TGTGCCAGCAGCGTAACGTCGGCAGGGGGCGCACCCAGCGAAGCTTTCTTT

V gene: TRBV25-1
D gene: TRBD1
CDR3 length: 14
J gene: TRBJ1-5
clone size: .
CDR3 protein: CASSATGYNQPQHF
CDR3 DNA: TGTGCCAGCAGTGCGACAGGGTACAATCAGCCCCAGCATTTT

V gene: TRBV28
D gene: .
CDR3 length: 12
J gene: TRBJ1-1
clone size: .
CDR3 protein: CASKHQNTEAFF
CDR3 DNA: TGTGCCAGCAAACACCAGAACACTGAAGCTTTCTTT

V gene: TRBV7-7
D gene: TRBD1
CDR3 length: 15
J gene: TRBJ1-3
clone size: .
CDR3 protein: CASSSGTGKGNTIYF
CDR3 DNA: TGTGCCAGCAGCTCCGGGACAGGGAAGGGAAACACCATATATTTT

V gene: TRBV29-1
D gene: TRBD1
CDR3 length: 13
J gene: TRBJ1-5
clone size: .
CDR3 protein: CSVGTGGDQPQHF
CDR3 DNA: TGCAGCGTTGGGACAGGGGGCGACCAGCCCCAGCATTTT

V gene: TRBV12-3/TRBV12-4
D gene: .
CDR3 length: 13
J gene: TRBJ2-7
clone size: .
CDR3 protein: CASTRGLVYEQYF
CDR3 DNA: TGTGCCAGCACCCGCGGGCTAGTCTACGAGCAGTACTTC

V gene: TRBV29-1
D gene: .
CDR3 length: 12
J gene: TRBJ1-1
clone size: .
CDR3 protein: CQTGEANTEAFF
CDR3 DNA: TGCCAGACGGGGGAGGCGAACACTGAAGCTTTCTTT

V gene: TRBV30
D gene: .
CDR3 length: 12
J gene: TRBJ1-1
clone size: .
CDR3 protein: CAWSGGGTEAFF
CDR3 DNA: TGTGCCTGGAGTGGGGGGGGAACTGAAGCTTTCTTT

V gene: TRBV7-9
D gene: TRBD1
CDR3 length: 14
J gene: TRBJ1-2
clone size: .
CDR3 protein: CASSLTGTVDGYTF
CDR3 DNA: TGTGCCAGCAGCCTAACCGGGACAGTTGATGGCTACACCTTC

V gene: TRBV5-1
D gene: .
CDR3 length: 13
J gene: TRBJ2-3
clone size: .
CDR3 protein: CASRISRRDTQYF
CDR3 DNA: TGCGCCAGCAGAATTAGCCGCCGAGATACGCAGTATTTT

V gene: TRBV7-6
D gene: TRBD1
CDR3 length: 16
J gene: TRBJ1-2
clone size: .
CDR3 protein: CASSLGTGESGYGYTF
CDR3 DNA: TGTGCCAGCAGCTTGGGGACAGGGGAGAGTGGCTATGGCTACACCTTC

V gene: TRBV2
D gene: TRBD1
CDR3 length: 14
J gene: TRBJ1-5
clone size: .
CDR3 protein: CASKPDRGRQPQHF
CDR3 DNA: TGTGCCAGCAAACCGGACAGGGGTAGACAGCCCCAGCATTTT

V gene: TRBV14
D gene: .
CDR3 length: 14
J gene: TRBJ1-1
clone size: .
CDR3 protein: CASSQDLVRAEAFF
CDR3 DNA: TGTGCCAGCAGCCAAGATCTAGTGCGGGCTGAAGCTTTCTTT

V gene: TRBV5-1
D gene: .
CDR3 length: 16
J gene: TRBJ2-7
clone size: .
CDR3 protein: CASSFLPPDTPDEQYF
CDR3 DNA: TGCGCCAGCAGCTTCCTGCCCCCGGACACGCCCGACGAGCAGTACTTC

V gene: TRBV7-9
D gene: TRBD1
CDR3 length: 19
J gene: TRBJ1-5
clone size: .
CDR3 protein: CASSATPGQGNNSNQPQHF
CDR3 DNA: TGTGCCAGCAGTGCTACCCCGGGACAGGGGAATAATAGCAATCAGCCCCAGCATTTT

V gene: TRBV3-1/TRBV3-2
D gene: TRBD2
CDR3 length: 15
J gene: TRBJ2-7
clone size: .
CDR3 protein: CASSLLAGGPYEQYF
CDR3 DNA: TGTGCCAGCAGCCTGCTAGCGGGAGGGCCTTACGAGCAGTACTTC

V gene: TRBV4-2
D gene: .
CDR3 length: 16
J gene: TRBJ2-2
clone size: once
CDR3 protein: CASSQGGQVSTGELFF
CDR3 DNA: TGTGCCAGCAGCCAAGGAGGGCAGGTGTCAACCGGGGAGCTGTTTTTT

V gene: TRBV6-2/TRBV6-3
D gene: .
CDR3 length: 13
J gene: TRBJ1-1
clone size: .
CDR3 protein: CASSQPGDLEAFF
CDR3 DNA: TGTGCCAGCAGTCAACCGGGGGACCTTGAAGCTTTCTTT

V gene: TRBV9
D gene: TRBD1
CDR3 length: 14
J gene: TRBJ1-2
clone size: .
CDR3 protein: CASNPGQGLYGYTF
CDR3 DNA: TGTGCCAGCAACCCGGGACAGGGCCTTTATGGCTACACCTTC

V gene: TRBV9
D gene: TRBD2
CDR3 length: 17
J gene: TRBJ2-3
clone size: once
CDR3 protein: CASSSGPTSGSTDTQYF
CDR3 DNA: TGTGCCAGCAGCTCAGGCCCCACTAGCGGTTCCACAGATACGCAGTATTTT

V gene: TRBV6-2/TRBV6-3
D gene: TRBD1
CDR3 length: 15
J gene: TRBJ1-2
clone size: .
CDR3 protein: CASSITGGALPGYTF
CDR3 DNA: TGTGCCAGCAGTATTACAGGGGGCGCGCTTCCTGGCTACACCTTC

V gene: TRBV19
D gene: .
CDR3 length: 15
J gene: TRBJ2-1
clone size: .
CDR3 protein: CASSSGQGLYNEQFF
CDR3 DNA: TGTGCCAGTAGTTCAGGGCAGGGGCTATACAATGAGCAGTTCTTC

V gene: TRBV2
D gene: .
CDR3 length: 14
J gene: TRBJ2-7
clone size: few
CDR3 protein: CASGRTLVYYEQYF
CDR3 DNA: TGTGCCAGCGGCAGGACTCTTGTTTACTACGAGCAGTACTTC

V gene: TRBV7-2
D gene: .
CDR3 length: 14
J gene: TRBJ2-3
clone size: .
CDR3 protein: CASSSGQLTDTQYF
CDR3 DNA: TGTGCCAGCAGCTCAGGACAGCTCACAGATACGCAGTATTTT

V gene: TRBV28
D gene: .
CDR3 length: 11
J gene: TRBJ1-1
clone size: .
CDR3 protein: CASRGWTEAFF
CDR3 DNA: TGTGCCAGCAGGGGATGGACAGAAGCTTTCTTT

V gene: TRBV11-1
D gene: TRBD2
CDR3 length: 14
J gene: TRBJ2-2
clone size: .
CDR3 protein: CASSSRTRAGELFF
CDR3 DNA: TGTGCCAGCAGCTCTCGGACTAGGGCCGGGGAGCTGTTTTTT

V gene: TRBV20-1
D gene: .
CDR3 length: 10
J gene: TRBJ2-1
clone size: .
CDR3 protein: CRTQGNEQFF
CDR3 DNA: TGCAGAACACAGGGAAATGAGCAGTTCTTC

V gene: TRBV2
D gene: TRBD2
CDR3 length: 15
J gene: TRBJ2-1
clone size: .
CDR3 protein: CASSDWASGQNEQFF
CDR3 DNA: TGTGCCAGCAGTGATTGGGCTAGCGGGCAAAATGAGCAGTTCTTC

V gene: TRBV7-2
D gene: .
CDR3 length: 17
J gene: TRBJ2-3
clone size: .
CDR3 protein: CASSLAGFSGRTDTQYF
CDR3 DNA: TGTGCCAGCAGCTTAGCGGGGTTTAGCGGACGCACAGATACGCAGTATTTT

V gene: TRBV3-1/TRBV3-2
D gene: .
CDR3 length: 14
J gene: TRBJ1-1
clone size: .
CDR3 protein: CASSLGHRNTEAFF
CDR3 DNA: TGTGCCAGCAGTTTGGGACACCGGAACACTGAAGCTTTCTTT

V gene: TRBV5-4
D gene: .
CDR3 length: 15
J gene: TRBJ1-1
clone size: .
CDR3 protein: CASSFTGRGTFEAFF
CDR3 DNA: TGTGCCAGCAGCTTTACAGGGAGGGGGACCTTTGAAGCTTTCTTT

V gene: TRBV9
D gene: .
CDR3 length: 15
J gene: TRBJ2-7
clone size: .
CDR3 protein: CASSPRGQIPYEQYF
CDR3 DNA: TGTGCCAGCAGCCCTCGAGGACAGATTCCCTACGAGCAGTACTTC